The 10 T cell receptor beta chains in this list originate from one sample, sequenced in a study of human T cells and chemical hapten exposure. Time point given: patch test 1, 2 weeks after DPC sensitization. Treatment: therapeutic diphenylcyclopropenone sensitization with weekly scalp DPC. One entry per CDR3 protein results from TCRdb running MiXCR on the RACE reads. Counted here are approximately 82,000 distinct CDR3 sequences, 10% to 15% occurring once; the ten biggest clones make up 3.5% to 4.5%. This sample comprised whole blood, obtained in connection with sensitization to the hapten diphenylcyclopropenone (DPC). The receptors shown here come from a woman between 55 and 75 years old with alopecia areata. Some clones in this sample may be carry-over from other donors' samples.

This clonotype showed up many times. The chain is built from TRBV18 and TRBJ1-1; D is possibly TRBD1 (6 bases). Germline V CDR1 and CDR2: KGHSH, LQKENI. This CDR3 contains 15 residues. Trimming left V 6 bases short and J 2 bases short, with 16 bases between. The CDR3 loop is CASSPFQDRNTEAFF. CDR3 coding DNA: TGTGCCAGCTCCCCCTTCCAGGACAGAAACACTGAAGCTTTCTTT.

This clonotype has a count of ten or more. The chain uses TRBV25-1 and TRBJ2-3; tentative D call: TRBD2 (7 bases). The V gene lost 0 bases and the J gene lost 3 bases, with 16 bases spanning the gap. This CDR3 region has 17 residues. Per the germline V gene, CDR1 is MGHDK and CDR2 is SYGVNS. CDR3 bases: TGTGCCAGCAGTGAATATATTGGGGCGGGGGCAACAGATACGCAGTATTTT. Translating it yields CASSEYIGAGATDTQYF.

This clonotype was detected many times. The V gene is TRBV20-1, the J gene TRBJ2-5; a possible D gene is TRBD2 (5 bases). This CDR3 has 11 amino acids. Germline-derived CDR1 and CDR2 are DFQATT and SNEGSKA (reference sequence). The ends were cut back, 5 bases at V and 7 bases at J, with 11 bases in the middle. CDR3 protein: CSAVDRGTQYF. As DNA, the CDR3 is TGCAGTGCTGTCGACCGGGGGACCCAGTACTTC.

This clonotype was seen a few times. This CDR3 is CASSPRGAGGDNEQFF. In DNA, the CDR3 is TGTGCCAGCAGCCCCCGGGGAGCGGGGGGCGACAATGAGCAGTTCTTC. V usage is TRBV9 and J usage is TRBJ2-1; 9 nucleotides align to TRBD2. CDR3 length equals 16 residues. Trimming cost V 4 bases and J 5 bases; bases outside gene matches: 10. CDR1 and CDR2 (germline): SGDLS, YYNGEE.

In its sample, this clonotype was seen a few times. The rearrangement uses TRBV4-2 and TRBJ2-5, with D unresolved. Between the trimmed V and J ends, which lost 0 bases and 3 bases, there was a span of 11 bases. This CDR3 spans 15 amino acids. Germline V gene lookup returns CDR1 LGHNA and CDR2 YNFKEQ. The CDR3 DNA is TGTGCCAGCAGCCAAGATATGATGCCAGAAGAGACCCAGTACTTC. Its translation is CASSQDMMPEETQYF.

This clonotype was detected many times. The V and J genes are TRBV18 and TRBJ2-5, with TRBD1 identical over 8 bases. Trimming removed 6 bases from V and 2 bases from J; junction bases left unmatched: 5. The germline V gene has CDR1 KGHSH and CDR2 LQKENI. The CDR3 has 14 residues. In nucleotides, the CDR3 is TGTGCCAGCTCCCCAGGGACAGGTCAAGAGACCCAGTACTTC. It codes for CASSPGTGQETQYF.

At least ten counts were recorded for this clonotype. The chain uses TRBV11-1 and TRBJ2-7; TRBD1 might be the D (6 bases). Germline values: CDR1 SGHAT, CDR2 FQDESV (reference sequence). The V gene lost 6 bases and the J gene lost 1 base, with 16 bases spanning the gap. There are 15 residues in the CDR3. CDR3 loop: CASRSGRGASYEQYF. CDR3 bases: TGTGCCAGCAGAAGTGGCAGGGGAGCGTCCTACGAGCAGTACTTC.

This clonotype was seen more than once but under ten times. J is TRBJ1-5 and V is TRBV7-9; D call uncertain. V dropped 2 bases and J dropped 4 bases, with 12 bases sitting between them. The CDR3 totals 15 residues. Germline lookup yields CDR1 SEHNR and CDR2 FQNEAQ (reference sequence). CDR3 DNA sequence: TGTGCCAGCAGCTTAAATTCGGCATCAAATCAGCCCCAGCATTTT. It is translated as CASSLNSASNQPQHF.

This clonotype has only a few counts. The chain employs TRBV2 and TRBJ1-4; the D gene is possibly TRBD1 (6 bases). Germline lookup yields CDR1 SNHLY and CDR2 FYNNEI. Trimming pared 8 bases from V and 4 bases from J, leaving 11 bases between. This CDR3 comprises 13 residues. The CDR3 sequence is CASGRTVNEKLFF. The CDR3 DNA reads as TGTGCCAGCGGGAGGACAGTTAATGAAAAACTGTTTTTT.

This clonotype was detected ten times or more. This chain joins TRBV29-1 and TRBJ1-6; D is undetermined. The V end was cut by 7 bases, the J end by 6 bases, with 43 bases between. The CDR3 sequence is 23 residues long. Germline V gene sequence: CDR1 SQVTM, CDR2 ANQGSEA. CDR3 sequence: CSAGYSTECEGYSPTKSNSPLHF. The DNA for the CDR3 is TGCAGCGCTGGGTACTCCACCGAGTGCGAGGGCTACAGCCCAACGAAATCTAATTCACCCCTCCACTTT.